The 16 T cell receptor beta chains in this list originate from one sample, sequenced in a study of T cells in Graves' hyperthyroidism and ophthalmopathy (dated 2019 in TCRdb). Libraries were constructed by multiplex PCR. TCRdb lists the instrument as Illumina HiSeq 2000. TCR beta CDR3 regions were amplified from RNA transcripts. The TCR CDR3 was subjected to a first round of RT-PCR using the HTBI primer set and the Qiagen OneStep RT-PCR kit. TCRdb itself trimmed the public reads at Q25 with fastp, ran MiXCR and retained productive beta chains. Every CDR3 protein is listed once, alongside the most common genes and DNA of its rows. The sample profile shows about 560,000 distinct CDR3 sequences; about a sixth of them were found once. The top ten hold about 20% of the sample. The sample comprised blood. These receptors were obtained from a woman aged 18-30 years with Graves' hyperthyroidism.

V gene TRBV28 combines with J gene TRBJ2-7; 7 bases line up with TRBD2. Germline trimming cut 3 bases from V and 2 bases from J; bases unmatched to any gene: 4. Germline CDR1 and CDR2: MDHEN and SYDVKM. This CDR3 spans 14 amino acids. CDR3 sequence: CASSLGSGTYEQYF. The CDR3 DNA reads TGTGCCAGCAGTTTGGGGAGCGGGACCTACGAGCAGTACTTC.

In its sample, this clonotype was seen many times. This chain uses TRBV6-1 with TRBJ2-7; the match to TRBD2 covers 7 bases. Per germline, CDR1 MNHNS and CDR2 SASEGT. CDR3 length: 13 residues. Trimming at V came to 6 bases and at J to 6 bases, leaving 8 bases not matched to a gene. The CDR3 sequence is CASSPTSLGEQYF. As DNA, the CDR3 is TGTGCCAGCAGCCCGACTAGCCTGGGCGAGCAGTACTTC.

This clonotype appeared many times. The J gene is TRBJ2-3, the V gene TRBV12-3 or TRBV12-4; 15 nucleotides match TRBD2. Trimming at V came to 1 base and at J to 4 bases, leaving 9 bases not matched to a gene. The CDR3 is made up of 19 amino acids. CDR3 protein: CASSLGTSGRALISDTQYF. In DNA form, the CDR3 reads TGTGCCAGCAGTTTAGGGACTAGCGGGAGGGCCTTAATCTCAGATACGCAGTATTTT.

This clonotype was seen more than once but under ten times. The chain has TRBV18 and TRBJ2-7; D may be TRBD1 (5 bases). Germline V gene lookup returns CDR1 KGHSH and CDR2 LQKENI. Trimming cost V 3 bases and J 3 bases, with 12 bases left between them. This CDR3 region has 14 residues. CDR3 amino acids: CASSPTAQGYEQYF. The CDR3 DNA sequence: TGTGCCAGCTCACCCACCGCGCAGGGCTACGAGCAGTACTTC.

The DNA of the CDR3 is TGCGCCAGCAGCTTGGTCAGCGGAGGAAACACAGATACGCAGTATTTT. Translated, it gives CASSLVSGGNTDTQYF. V usage is TRBV5-1 and J usage is TRBJ2-3; D possibly corresponds to TRBD2 (5 bases). Germline V CDR1 and CDR2: SGHRS, YFSETQ. The CDR3 spans 16 residues. The germline V and J ends were trimmed by 0 bases and 2 bases, with 13 bases remaining between them.

This clonotype was seen more than once but under ten times. The chain is built from TRBV6-2 or TRBV6-3 and TRBJ2-1, with D possibly TRBD1 on 6 matching bases. The V end was cut by 6 bases, the J end by 8 bases, with 23 bases between. This CDR3 region has 16 residues. In germline, CDR1 is MNHEY, CDR2 SVGEGT. As DNA, the CDR3 is TGTGCCAGCAGCCACAGGGTAGCGTCAGGCTCGGATGAGCAGTTCTTC. Its protein is CASSHRVASGSDEQFF.

The chain joins TRBV2 to TRBJ2-5; TRBD2 is a possible D gene (5 bases). This CDR3 has 12 residues. The V and J ends lost 10 bases and 5 bases respectively, with 14 bases between them. CDR1 is SNHLY, CDR2 FYNNEI, per germline. CDR3 DNA: TGTGCCATGAGGGCCATACGGGAGACCCAGTACTTC. It codes for CAMRAIRETQYF.

This clonotype occurred a few times. This chain links TRBV5-4 with TRBJ1-1; 7 positions agree with TRBD1. Trimming at V came to 8 bases and at J to 0 bases, leaving 4 bases not matched to a gene. The V gene's germline CDR1 is SGHNT and CDR2 YYREEE (reference sequence). The CDR3 runs 13 residues. The DNA for the CDR3 is TGTGCCAGTGGGGACAGCCTGAACACTGAAGCTTTCTTT. Translating gives CASGDSLNTEAFF.

This clonotype was seen at least ten times. The chain combines TRBV28 with TRBJ2-1, with 8 bases matching TRBD2. In germline, CDR1 is MDHEN, CDR2 SYDVKM. The V gene end was trimmed by 1 base and the J gene end by 7 bases; junction bases not matched to a gene: 15. This CDR3 has 18 amino acids. CDR3 DNA: TGTGCCAGCAGTTTATCCGGGAGGGCCCTACTTAGGGGTAATGAGCAGTTCTTC. It translates to CASSLSGRALLRGNEQFF.

The chain has TRBV6-2 or TRBV6-3 and TRBJ1-6; D unclear. The CDR3 contains 11 residues. Germline CDR1 reads MNHEY; CDR2 reads SVGEGT. V lost 2 bases to trimming and J lost 11 bases, with 4 bases between them. As DNA, the CDR3 is TGTGCCAGCAGTTACCCCGCACCCCTCCACTTT. Protein product: CASSYPAPLHF.

The J gene is TRBJ2-5, the V gene TRBV14, with D tentatively TRBD1 (6 bases). Germline V gene sequence: CDR1 SGHDN, CDR2 FVKESK. This CDR3 comprises 14 residues. Trimming removed 5 bases from V and 5 bases from J, with 15 bases in between. Here the CDR3 reads CASSFPGDLETQYF. The CDR3 nucleotides are TGTGCCAGCAGCTTCCCAGGGGACCTGGAGACCCAGTACTTC. Full variable domain (outside the CDR3, taken from reference TRBV14 and TRBJ2-5): EAGVTQFPSHSVIEKGQTVTLRCDPISGHDNLYWYRRVMGKEIKFLLHFVKESKQDESGMPNNRFLAERTGGTYSTLKVQPAELEDSGVYFCASSFPGDLETQYFGPGTRLLVL.

This clonotype has only one observation. The J gene is TRBJ2-7, the V gene TRBV13; TRBD2 agrees at 8 bases. The end of the DNA fits TRBJ2-1 better, so the J call may be wrong. CDR3 length: 15 residues. The V gene's germline CDR1 is PRHDT and CDR2 FYEKMQ (reference sequence). The CDR3 nucleotides are TGTGCCAGCCTCTCGACTAGCGAATCCTCCTACGAGCAGTTCTTC. Protein sequence: CASLSTSESSYEQFF.

This sequence joins TRBV19 and TRBJ2-7; 8 bases match TRBD1. With 1 base clipped from V and 5 bases from J, the junction kept 10 bases outside the gene matches. Germline V gene lookup returns CDR1 LNHDA and CDR2 SQIVND (reference sequence). The length of the CDR3 is 16 residues. The CDR3 region is CASSIALVGRGHEQYF. The CDR3 DNA sequence: TGTGCCAGTAGTATAGCCCTCGTTGGCAGGGGGCACGAGCAGTACTTC.

This clonotype occurred many times. The rearrangement uses TRBV28 and TRBJ2-7; the D gene is possibly TRBD2 (5 bases). This CDR3 has 13 residues. The V end lost 5 bases, the J end lost 2 bases, and 10 bases lay between the germline ends. Germline assignment: CDR1 MDHEN and CDR2 SYDVKM. CDR3 protein: CASSRGPPYEQYF. For the CDR3, the DNA is TGTGCCAGCAGTAGAGGGCCGCCCTACGAGCAGTACTTC. The entire variable domain, with the rest obtained from reference TRBV28 and TRBJ2-7, is as follows: DVKVTQSSRYLVKRTGEKVFLECVQDMDHENMFWYRQDPGLGLRLIYFSYDVKMKEKGDIPEGYSVSREKKERFSLILESASTNQTSMYLCASSRGPPYEQYFGPGTRLTVT.

This clonotype was seen ten or more times. The chain has TRBV28 and TRBJ2-3; 7 bases align to TRBD2. The CDR3 covers 14 residues. The J segment lost 6 bases and the V segment lost 6 bases, leaving 9 bases of the junction unmatched. Germline CDR1 MDHEN, CDR2 SYDVKM. The CDR3 sequence: CASRSPGEGDTQYF. In DNA, the CDR3 is TGTGCCAGCAGGAGCCCGGGGGAGGGGGATACGCAGTATTTT.

This chain links TRBV7-9 with TRBJ1-5, with D perhaps TRBD1 (5 bases). Trimming left V 1 base short and J 7 bases short, with 20 bases between. From germline, CDR1 is SEHNR and CDR2 FQNEAQ (reference sequence). The CDR3 sequence is 17 residues long. The CDR3 region is CASSLEIPGGVGQPQHF. CDR3 DNA sequence: TGTGCCAGCAGCTTAGAAATCCCCGGGGGGGTCGGACAGCCCCAGCATTTT.